Here is one T cell receptor beta chain with its context. Its antigen is unknown. V dropped 4 bases and J dropped 7 bases, with 18 bases sitting between them. This CDR3 is 14 amino acids long. Per germline, CDR1 GTSNPN and CDR2 SVGIG (reference sequence). Cultured CD4+ T-cell DNA underwent Oncomine TCR Beta short-read sequencing. TCRdb analysed the PCR reads with MiXCR anew, one entry per CDR3 protein. The table lists more than 15,000 distinct CDR3 sequences, 40% to 50% of them singletons. The data stem from a study of vaccination and CD4 T cells after COVID-19. On the study more broadly: Post-COVID draws came a median roughly 97 days after diagnosis (range 35 to 161). Each of the control cultures got a CEFX pool, an HIV-1 Nef pool, or no peptide. Overlapping spike peptides served as the stimulus for the cells. These peptides came from SARS-CoV-2 and from the common cold coronaviruses HCoV-NL63, HCoV-OC43 and HCoV-229E.

Treatment denoted: 10-day PBMC culture with coronavirus spike peptide pools or control peptides (ViraFEST assay). The specimen was cultured CD4+ T cells from blood. V and J are TRBV30 and TRBJ2-3; a possible D gene is TRBD1 (5 bases). This receptor was taken from a human donor with COVID-19. CDR3 loop: CAWIQADHRNTQYF. The CDR3 bases are TGTGCCTGGATACAGGCGGACCACCGGAATACGCAGTATTTT.